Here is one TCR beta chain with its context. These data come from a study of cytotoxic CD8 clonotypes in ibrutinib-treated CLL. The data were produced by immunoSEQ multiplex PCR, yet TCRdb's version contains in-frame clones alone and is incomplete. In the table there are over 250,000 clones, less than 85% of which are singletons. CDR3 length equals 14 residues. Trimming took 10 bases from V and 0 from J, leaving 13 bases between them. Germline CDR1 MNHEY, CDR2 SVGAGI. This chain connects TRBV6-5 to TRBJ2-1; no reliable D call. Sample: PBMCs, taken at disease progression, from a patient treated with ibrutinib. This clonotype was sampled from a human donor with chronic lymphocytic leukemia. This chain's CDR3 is CATAWGSSYNEQFF. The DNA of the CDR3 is TGTGCCACAGCATGGGGATCCTCCTACAATGAGCAGTTCTTC.